The clone carrying this T cell receptor beta chain was observed a handful of times. Its antigen is as yet unknown. The trim removed 1 base at V and 5 bases at J, leaving 8 bases unmatched. The germline CDR1 and CDR2 sequences are MDHEN and SYDVKM. The length of the CDR3 is 15 residues. The data were taken from a study of blood T cells in healthy people across ages. Study-wide findings and caveats: Long-lived donors exceeded aged donors in naive CD4+ cells and diversity.

For the second PCR, which ran for about 7 to 11 cycles, a sample-barcoded 5' primer and a J-beta primer mix were used. TCRdb re-called the 5' RACE reads with MiXCR, one entry per CDR3 protein. The sample yields around 2 million distinct CDR3 sequences, about two fifths seen once. The J gene is TRBJ2-7, the V gene TRBV28; 7 bases are shared with TRBD1. The sequenced sample was blood. The TCR sequence derives from a human donor in good health. Here the CDR3 DNA reads TGTGCCAGCAGTTTATCCGGGACAGTTTACAACGAGCAGTACTTC. Its protein product is CASSLSGTVYNEQYF.